This T cell receptor beta chain derives from a study of T cell responses to AZD1222 COVID-19 vaccine. Repertoires were generated with immunoSEQ multiplex PCR, while TCRdb's copy carries only in-frame clones and drops some. The sample lists 120,000 to 150,000 clones, approximately 92% seen once, with 2.5% to 3.5% in the top ten. Germline V gene lookup returns CDR1 MNHEY and CDR2 SVGAGI. V was trimmed by 6 bases and J by 1 base, leaving 7 bases between them. CDR3 length: 14 residues. This clonotype was obtained from an adult in good health. The input for sequencing was peripheral blood, taken on day 0 of AZD1222 vaccination. The V call is TRBV6-5, the J call TRBJ1-6, with D unclear. The CDR3 DNA follows: TGTGCCAGCAGAGAGGGTTCCTATAATTCACCCCTCCACTTT. Its protein is CASREGSYNSPLHF.